This paragraph covers one T cell receptor (beta chain) sequence. This sample was included in a study of CD8+ T cells in alopecia areata. V shed 3 bases and J shed 6 bases, with 13 bases lying between them. This CDR3 region has 14 residues. Germline values: CDR1 MGHRA, CDR2 YSYEKL. Documented treatment: oral pan-JAK inhibitor, 5-10 mg twice daily. Extracted RNA was reverse transcribed into cDNA, the sequencing template. Assay used: immunoSEQ multiplex PCR; TCRdb lists only in-frame clones, some missing. The table shows about 150,000 clones, with roughly 54% occurring only once. The chain recombines TRBV4-1 with TRBJ2-3, with D perhaps given as TRBD1 or TRBD2 (5 bases each). The receptor comes from a human donor with alopecia areata. Sequencing was performed on CD8+ T cells sorted from blood, taken at week 4, from a patient treated with tofacitinib. Written as DNA, the CDR3 is TGCGCCAGCAGCCACTTGGTGGGGGTGGATACGCAGTATTTT. It yields the protein CASSHLVGVDTQYF.